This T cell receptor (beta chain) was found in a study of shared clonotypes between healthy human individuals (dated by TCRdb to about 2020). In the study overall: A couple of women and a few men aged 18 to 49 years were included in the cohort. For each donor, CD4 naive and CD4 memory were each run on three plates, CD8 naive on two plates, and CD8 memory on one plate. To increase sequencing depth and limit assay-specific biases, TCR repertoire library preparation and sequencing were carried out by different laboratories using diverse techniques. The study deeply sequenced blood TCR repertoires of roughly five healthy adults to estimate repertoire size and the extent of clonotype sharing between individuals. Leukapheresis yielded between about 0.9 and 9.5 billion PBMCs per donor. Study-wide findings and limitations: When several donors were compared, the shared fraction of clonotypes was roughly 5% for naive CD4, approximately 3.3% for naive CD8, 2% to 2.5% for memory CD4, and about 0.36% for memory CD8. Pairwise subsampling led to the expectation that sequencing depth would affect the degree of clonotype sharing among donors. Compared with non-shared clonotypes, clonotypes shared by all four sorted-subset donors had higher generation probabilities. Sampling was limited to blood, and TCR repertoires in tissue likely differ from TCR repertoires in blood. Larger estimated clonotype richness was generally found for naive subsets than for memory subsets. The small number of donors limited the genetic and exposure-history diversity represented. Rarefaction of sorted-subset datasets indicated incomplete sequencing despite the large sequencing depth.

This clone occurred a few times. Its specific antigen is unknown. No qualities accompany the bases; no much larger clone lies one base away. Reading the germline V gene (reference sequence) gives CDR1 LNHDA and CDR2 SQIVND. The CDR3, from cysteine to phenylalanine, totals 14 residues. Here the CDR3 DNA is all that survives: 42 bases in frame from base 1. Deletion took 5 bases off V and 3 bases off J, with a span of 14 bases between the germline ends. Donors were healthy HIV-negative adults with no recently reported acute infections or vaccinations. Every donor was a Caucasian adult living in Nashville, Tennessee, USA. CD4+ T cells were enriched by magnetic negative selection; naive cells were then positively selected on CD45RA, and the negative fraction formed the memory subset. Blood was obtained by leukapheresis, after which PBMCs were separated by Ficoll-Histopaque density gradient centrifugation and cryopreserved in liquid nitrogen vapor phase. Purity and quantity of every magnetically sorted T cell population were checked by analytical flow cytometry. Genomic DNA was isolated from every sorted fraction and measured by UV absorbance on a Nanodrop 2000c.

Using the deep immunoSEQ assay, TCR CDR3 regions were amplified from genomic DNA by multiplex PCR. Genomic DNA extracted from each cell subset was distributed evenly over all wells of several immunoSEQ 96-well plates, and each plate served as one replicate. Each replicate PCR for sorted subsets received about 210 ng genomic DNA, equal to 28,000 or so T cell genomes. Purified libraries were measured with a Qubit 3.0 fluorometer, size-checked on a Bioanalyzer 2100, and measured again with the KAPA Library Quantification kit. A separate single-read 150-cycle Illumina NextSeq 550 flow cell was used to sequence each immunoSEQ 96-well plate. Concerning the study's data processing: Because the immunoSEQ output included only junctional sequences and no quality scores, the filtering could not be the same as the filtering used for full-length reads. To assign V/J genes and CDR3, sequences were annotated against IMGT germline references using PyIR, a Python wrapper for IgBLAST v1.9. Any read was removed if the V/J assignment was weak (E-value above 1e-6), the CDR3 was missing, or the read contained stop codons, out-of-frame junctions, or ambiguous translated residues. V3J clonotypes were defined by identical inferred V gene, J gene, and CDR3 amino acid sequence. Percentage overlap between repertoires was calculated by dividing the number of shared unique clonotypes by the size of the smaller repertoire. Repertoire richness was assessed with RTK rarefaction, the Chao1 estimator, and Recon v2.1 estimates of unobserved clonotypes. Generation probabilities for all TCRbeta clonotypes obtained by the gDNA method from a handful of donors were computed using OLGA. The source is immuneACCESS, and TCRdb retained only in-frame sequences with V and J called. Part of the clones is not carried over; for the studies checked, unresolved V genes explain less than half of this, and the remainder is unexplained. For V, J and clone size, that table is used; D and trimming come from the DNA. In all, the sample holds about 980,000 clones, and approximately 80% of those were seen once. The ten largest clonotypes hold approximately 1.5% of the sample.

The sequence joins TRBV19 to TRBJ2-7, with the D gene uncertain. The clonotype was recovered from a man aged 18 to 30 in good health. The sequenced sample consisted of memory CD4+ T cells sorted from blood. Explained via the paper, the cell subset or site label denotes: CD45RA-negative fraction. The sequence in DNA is TGTGCCAGTAGTCCAGGATCCACCGTCTACGAGCAGTACTTC. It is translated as CASSPGSTVYEQYF.